These T cell receptor beta chains were read from a single sample in a study of T cell repertoires in cytomegalovirus infection. TCRdb re-called the reads with MiXCR, one entry per CDR3 protein. The table lists over 150,000 distinct CDR3 sequences, approximately 18% of them singletons. The sample consisted of CD8+ T cells from PBMCs. These TCRs come from a human donor in good health (CMV status not recorded). Some clones in this sample may be carry-over from other donors' samples. Both conserved end residues are part of each CDR3. D genes are given only for firm matches. Size is omitted from some rows. Given values are once, few, many or a class for expanded clones.

.,.,TRBV4-2,TRBJ1-1,CASSQDRGGSEAFF,TGTGCCAGCAGCCAAGACAGGGGAGGCTCTGAAGCTTTCTTT
.,TRBD1,TRBV15,TRBJ2-1,CATSSRQGNEQFF,TGTGCCACCAGCTCTCGACAGGGGAATGAGCAGTTCTTC
.,.,TRBV29-1,TRBJ2-1,CSDSPTYGGVEQFF,TGCAGCGACTCGCCCACTTACGGGGGTGTTGAGCAGTTCTTC
few,.,TRBV7-2,TRBJ2-5,CASSLTGAGETQYF,TGTGCCAGCAGCTTAACGGGGGCAGGGGAGACCCAGTACTTC
.,.,TRBV5-6,TRBJ2-7,CASSLAGAVHEQYF,TGTGCCAGCAGCTTGGCTGGGGCAGTCCACGAGCAGTACTTC
few,.,TRBV7-3,TRBJ1-1,CASSLWARVTTEAFF,TGTGCCAGCAGCTTATGGGCCAGGGTTACCACTGAAGCTTTCTTT
.,.,TRBV2,TRBJ2-2,CASLQPERNTGELFF,TGTGCCAGCCTACAGCCAGAAAGGAACACCGGGGAGCTGTTTTTT
.,.,TRBV4-1,TRBJ1-1,CASSQGTMGPLNTEAFF,TGCGCCAGCAGCCAAGGGACGATGGGGCCTTTGAACACTGAAGCTTTCTTT
once,.,TRBV29-1,TRBJ2-7,CSVESGDSYEQYF,TGCAGCGTTGAATCGGGGGACTCCTACGAGCAGTACTTC
.,TRBD1,TRBV12-3/TRBV12-4,TRBJ2-1,CASSPGGGYNEQFF,TGTGCCAGCAGTCCAGGGGGCGGCTACAATGAGCAGTTCTTC
.,.,TRBV29-1,TRBJ1-1,CSVADRSMNTEAFF,TGCAGCGTTGCCGACAGGTCTATGAACACTGAAGCTTTCTTT
few,TRBD1,TRBV28,TRBJ1-2,CASSLYQGAGVTAYTF,TGTGCCAGCAGTTTGTACCAGGGGGCCGGGGTTACGGCTTACACCTTC
.,.,TRBV9,TRBJ1-5,CASSVGADINQPQHF,TGTGCCAGCAGCGTAGGGGCAGACATCAATCAGCCCCAGCATTTT
.,.,TRBV4-1,TRBJ2-1,CASSHLRGTYNEQFF,TGCGCCAGCAGCCATCTCAGGGGCACCTACAATGAGCAGTTCTTC
.,TRBD1,TRBV3-1,TRBJ2-1,CASRRQGDEQFF,TGTGCCAGCCGCAGACAGGGCGATGAGCAGTTCTTC
.,.,TRBV6-2/TRBV6-3,TRBJ2-5,CATLTSDPLWETQYF,TGTGCCACTCTAACTTCGGACCCTCTGTGGGAGACCCAGTACTTC
.,TRBD1,TRBV6-1,TRBJ2-5,CASSRRDRRPTQYF,TGTGCCAGCAGTCGCCGGGACAGGCGCCCGACCCAGTACTTC
few,.,TRBV7-9,TRBJ2-5,CASSLNRVNRETQYF,TGTGCCAGCAGCTTAAACAGGGTCAACAGGGAGACCCAGTACTTC
few,TRBD1,TRBV12-3/TRBV12-4,TRBJ2-4,CASSLTGGAKNIQYF,TGTGCCAGCAGTTTAACAGGGGGAGCCAAAAACATTCAGTACTTC
.,.,TRBV20-1,TRBJ2-3,CSASTGVTDTQYF,TGCAGTGCTTCCACCGGGGTCACAGATACGCAGTATTTT
once,.,TRBV29-1,TRBJ1-2,CSAVDRINYGYTF,TGCAGCGCCGTGGACCGAATTAACTATGGCTACACCTTC
many,TRBD1,TRBV7-2,TRBJ1-2,CASSPGTMTGGVLSDYGYTF,TGTGCCAGCAGCCCAGGTACAATGACAGGGGGCGTCTTGAGTGACTATGGCTACACCTTC
few,TRBD1,TRBV29-1,TRBJ2-6,CSVEEVDRDSGANVLTF,TGCAGCGTTGAAGAGGTTGACAGGGACTCTGGGGCCAACGTCCTGACTTTC
few,TRBD1,TRBV4-1,TRBJ1-1,CASSQDPTGTGTEAFF,TGCGCCAGCAGCCAAGATCCGACAGGGACGGGCACTGAAGCTTTCTTT
few,.,TRBV7-9,TRBJ2-3,CASRDGTDTQYF,TGTGCCAGCAGGGACGGCACAGATACGCAGTATTTT
.,.,TRBV7-8,TRBJ2-5,CASSSRGVQETQYF,TGTGCCAGCAGCTCCAGGGGAGTTCAAGAGACCCAGTACTTC
few,TRBD2,TRBV27,TRBJ2-1,CASRMELAGVYNEQFF,TGTGCCAGCAGGATGGAACTAGCGGGGGTTTATAATGAGCAGTTCTTC
.,.,TRBV7-2,TRBJ2-2,CASSLPGTYTGELFF,TGTGCCAGCAGCTTACCCGGGACTTACACCGGGGAGCTGTTTTTT
.,.,TRBV28,TRBJ2-5,CASSLTPGQETQYF,TGTGCCAGCAGTTTGACGCCAGGTCAAGAGACCCAGTACTTC
few,.,TRBV7-2,TRBJ2-7,CASTPIVRGARVEQYF,TGTGCCAGCACCCCAATTGTAAGAGGGGCCAGGGTGGAGCAGTACTTC
.,.,TRBV2,TRBJ2-1,CASNWEAANEQFF,TGTGCCAGCAACTGGGAGGCGGCCAATGAGCAGTTCTTC
.,.,TRBV6-2/TRBV6-3,TRBJ1-5,CASSYPGGFQPQHF,TGTGCCAGCAGTTACCCCGGAGGGTTTCAGCCCCAGCATTTT